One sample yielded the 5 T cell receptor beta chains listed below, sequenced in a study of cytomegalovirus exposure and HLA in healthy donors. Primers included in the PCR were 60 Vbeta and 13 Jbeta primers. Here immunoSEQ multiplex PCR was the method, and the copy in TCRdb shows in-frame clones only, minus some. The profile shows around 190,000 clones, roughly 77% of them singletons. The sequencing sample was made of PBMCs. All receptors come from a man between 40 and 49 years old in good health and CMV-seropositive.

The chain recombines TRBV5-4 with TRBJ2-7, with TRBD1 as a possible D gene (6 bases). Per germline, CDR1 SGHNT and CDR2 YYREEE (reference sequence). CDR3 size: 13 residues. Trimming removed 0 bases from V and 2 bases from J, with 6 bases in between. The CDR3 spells CASSLDRAYEQYF. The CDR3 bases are TGTGCCAGCAGCTTGGACAGGGCCTACGAGCAGTACTTC.

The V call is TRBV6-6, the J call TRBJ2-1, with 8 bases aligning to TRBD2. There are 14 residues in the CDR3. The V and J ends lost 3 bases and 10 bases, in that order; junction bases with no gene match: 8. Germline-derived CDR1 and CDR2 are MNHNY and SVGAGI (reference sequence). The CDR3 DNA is TGTGCCAGCAGTTATGCGGGGGGCTTCGGGGAGCAGTTCTTC. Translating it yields CASSYAGGFGEQFF.

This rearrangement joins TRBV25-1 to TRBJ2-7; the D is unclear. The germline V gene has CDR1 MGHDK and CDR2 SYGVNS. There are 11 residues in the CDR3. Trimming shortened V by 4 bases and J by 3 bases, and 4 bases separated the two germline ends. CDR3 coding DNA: TGTGCCAGCAGTGCCCACTACGAGCAGTACTTC. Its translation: CASSAHYEQYF.

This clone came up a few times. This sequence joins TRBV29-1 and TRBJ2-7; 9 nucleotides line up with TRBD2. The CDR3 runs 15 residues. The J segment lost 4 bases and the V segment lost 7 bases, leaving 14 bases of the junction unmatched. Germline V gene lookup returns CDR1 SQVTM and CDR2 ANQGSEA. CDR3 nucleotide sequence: TGCAGCGCGAAAGGGAGCGGGAGGAGGGTGTACGAGCAGTACTTC. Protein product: CSAKGSGRRVYEQYF.

CDR3 region: CASSFDTMNTEAFF. CDR3 coding DNA: TGCGCCAGCAGCTTTGACACCATGAACACTGAAGCTTTCTTT. V and J are TRBV5-1 and TRBJ1-1, with D hard to call. Trimming removed 2 bases at V and 0 bases at J, with 8 bases between. CDR1 SGHRS and CDR2 YFSETQ come from the germline V gene. The CDR3 extends over 14 amino acids.